This T cell receptor beta chain comes out of a study of shared clonotypes between healthy human individuals. Overall study context: Plates per donor: three CD4 naive, three CD4 memory, two CD8 naive, one CD8 memory.

Naive-designated CD8 cells lacked CD45RO, were positively enriched for CCR7, and omitted terminally differentiated effector memory CD45RA+ cells. Germline V gene lookup returns CDR1 SGHDT and CDR2 YYEEEE. The CDR3 totals 12 residues. V was clipped by 3 bases and J by 3 bases, with 6 bases between them. For every subset, genomic DNA was evenly distributed across several immunoSEQ plates. Profiling relied on immunoSEQ multiplex PCR, and the TCRdb table lists in-frame clones only, not all of them. The sample has around 2,000,000 clones; about 95% are singletons. The chain uses TRBV5-6 and TRBJ1-1, with D possibly matching TRBD1 (6 bases). The sequencing input was naive CD8+ T cells sorted from blood. The receptor was derived from a man between 18 and 35 years old in good health. This CDR3 reads CASSWGHTEAFF. CDR3 nucleotide sequence: TGTGCCAGCAGCTGGGGGCACACTGAAGCTTTCTTT.